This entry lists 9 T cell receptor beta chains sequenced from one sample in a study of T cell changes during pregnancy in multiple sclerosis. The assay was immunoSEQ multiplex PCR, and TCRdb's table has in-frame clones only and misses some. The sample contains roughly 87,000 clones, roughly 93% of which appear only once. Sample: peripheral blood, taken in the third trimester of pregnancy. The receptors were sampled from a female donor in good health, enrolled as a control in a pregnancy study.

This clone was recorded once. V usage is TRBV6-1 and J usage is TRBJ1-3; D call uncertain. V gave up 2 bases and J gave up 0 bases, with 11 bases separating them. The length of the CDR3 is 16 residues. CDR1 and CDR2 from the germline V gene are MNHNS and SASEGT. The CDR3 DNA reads TGTGCCAGCAGTGAATTGGGCTGGGTCTCTGGAAACACCATATATTTT. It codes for CASSELGWVSGNTIYF.

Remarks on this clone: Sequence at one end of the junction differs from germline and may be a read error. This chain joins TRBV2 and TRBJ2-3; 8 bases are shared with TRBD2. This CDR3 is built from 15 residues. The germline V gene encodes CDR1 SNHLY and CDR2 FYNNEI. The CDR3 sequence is CASSKAGVNTDTQYF. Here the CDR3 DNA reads TGTGCCAGCAGTAAAGCGGGAGTGAACACAGATACGCAGTATTTT. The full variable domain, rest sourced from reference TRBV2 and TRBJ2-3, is EPEVTQTPSHQVTQMGQEVILRCVPISNHLYFYWYRQILGQKVEFLVSFYNNEISEKSEIFDDQFSVERPDGSNFTLKIRSTKLEDSAMYFCASSKAGVNTDTQYFGPGTRLTVL.

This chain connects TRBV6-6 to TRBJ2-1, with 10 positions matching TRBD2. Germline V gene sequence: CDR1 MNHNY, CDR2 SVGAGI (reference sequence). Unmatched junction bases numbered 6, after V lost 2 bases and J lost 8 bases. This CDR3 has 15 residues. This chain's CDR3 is CASSYPGLALDEQFF. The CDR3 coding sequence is TGTGCCAGCAGTTACCCGGGACTAGCGTTAGATGAGCAGTTCTTC.

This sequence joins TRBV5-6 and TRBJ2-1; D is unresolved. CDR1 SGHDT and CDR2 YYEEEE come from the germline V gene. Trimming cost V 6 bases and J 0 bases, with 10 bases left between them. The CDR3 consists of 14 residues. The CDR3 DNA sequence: TGTGCCAGCACCTTACGTAGCTCCTACAATGAGCAGTTCTTC. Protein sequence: CASTLRSSYNEQFF. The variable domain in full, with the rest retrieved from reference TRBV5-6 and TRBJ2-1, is DAGVTQSPTHLIKTRGQQVTLRCSPKSGHDTVSWYQQALGQGPQFIFQYYEEEERQRGNFPDRFSGHQFPNYSSELNVNALLLGDSALYLCASTLRSSYNEQFFGPGTRLTVL.

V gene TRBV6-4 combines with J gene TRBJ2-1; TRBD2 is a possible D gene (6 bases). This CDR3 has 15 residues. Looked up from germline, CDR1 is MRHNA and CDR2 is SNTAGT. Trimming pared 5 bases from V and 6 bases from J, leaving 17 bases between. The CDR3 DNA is TGTGCCAGCAGTCTTCTGGGCGGGACCATCAATGAGCAGTTCTTC. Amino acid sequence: CASSLLGGTINEQFF.

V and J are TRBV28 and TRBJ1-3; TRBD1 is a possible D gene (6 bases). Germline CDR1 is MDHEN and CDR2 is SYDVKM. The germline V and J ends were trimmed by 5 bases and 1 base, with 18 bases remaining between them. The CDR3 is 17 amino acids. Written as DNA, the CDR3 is TGTGCCAGCAGTGACAGAGGGTACAGGGAATCTGGAAACACCATATATTTT. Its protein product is CASSDRGYRESGNTIYF.

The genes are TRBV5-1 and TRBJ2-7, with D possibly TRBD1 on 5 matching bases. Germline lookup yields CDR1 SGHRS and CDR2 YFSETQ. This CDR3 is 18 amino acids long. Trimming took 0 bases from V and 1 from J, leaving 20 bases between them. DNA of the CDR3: TGCGCCAGCAGCTTGGTGGCCGGACGGACATCTTATTCCTACGAGCAGTACTTC. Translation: CASSLVAGRTSYSYEQYF. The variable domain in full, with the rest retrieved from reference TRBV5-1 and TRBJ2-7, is KAGVTQTPRYLIKTRGQQVTLSCSPISGHRSVSWYQQTPGQGLQFLFEYFSETQRNKGNFPGRFSGRQFSNSRSEMNVSTLELGDSALYLCASSLVAGRTSYSYEQYFGPGTRLTVT.

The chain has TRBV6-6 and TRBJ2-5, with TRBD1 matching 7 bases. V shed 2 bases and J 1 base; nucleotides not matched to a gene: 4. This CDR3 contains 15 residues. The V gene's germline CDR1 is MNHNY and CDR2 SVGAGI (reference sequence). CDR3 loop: CASSYRDRPQETQYF. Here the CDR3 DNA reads TGTGCCAGCAGTTACAGGGACAGACCCCAAGAGACCCAGTACTTC.

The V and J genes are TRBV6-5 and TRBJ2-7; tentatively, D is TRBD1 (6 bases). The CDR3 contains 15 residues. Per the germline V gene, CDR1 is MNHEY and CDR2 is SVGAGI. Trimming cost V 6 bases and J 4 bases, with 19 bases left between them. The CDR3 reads CASSPFDNRDYEQYF. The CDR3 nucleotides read TGTGCCAGCAGCCCATTTGATAACAGGGATTACGAGCAGTACTTC.